The 16 T cell receptor beta chains below come from one sample, sequenced in a study of shared T cell receptors in the human thymus. Generated by immunoSEQ multiplex PCR, the TCRdb table keeps only in-frame clones and is missing some. The sample holds hundreds of thousands of clones, roughly 86% seen once. These records were also assigned to another study, of human thymus T cells.

The sequenced sample consisted of thymocytes. These receptors were taken from a boy under three years old with a congenital heart defect.

The V and J genes are TRBV7-6 and TRBJ2-6; tentative D call: TRBD1 (6 bases). CDR3 size: 16 residues. The germline V gene has CDR1 SGHVS and CDR2 FNYEAQ. Trimming took off 5 bases at V and 3 bases at J, with 14 bases between the two ends. The CDR3 sequence: CASSLARGNGANVLTF. CDR3 bases: TGTGCCAGCAGCCTTGCAAGGGGGAATGGGGCCAACGTCCTGACTTTC.

The chain is built from TRBV19 and TRBJ1-5, with D tentatively TRBD1 (5 bases). CDR1 is LNHDA, CDR2 SQIVND, per germline (reference sequence). V shed 6 bases and J shed 3 bases, with 12 bases lying between them. The CDR3 sequence is 14 residues long. The CDR3 here is CASSQGGNNQPQHF. Here the CDR3 DNA reads TGTGCCAGTAGCCAGGGAGGGAACAATCAGCCCCAGCATTTT.

This clone appeared a few times. The chain is built from TRBV7-9 and TRBJ1-2, with unresolved D. Germline loops: CDR1 SEHNR, CDR2 FQNEAQ (reference sequence). V gave up 6 bases and J gave up 4 bases, with 9 bases separating them. The CDR3 consists of 12 residues. CDR3 protein: CASSPSGYGYTF. The CDR3 coding sequence is TGTGCCAGCAGTCCCTCCGGCTATGGCTACACCTTC.

CDR3 region: CASSQDPTTNTGELFF. The CDR3 coding sequence is TGTGCCAGCAGCCAAGATCCGACTACGAACACCGGGGAGCTGTTTTTT. V usage is TRBV14 and J usage is TRBJ2-2, with D perhaps matching TRBD2 (5 bases). Trimming took 0 bases from V and 0 from J, leaving 8 bases between them. This CDR3 spans 16 amino acids. Germline CDR1 is SGHDN and CDR2 is FVKESK.

The genes are TRBV4-3 and TRBJ2-5, with D maybe TRBD2 (5 bases). V lost 0 bases to trimming and J lost 5 bases, with 13 bases between them. Germline V gene sequence: CDR1 LGHNA, CDR2 YSLEER. CDR3 size: 15 residues. Here the CDR3 reads CASSQDPGSPETQYF. The CDR3 coding sequence is TGCGCCAGCAGCCAAGATCCGGGATCCCCTGAGACCCAGTACTTC.

The rearrangement uses TRBV5-1 and TRBJ2-7; TRBD1 might be the D (6 bases). Trimming stripped 4 bases from V and 0 bases from J, with 20 bases between. The CDR3 has 17 amino acids. The germline gives CDR1 SGHRS, CDR2 YFSETQ. The CDR3 reads CASSPSPTGWTSYEQYF. The DNA of the CDR3 is TGCGCCAGCAGCCCATCCCCCACAGGGTGGACCTCCTACGAGCAGTACTTC.

The chain employs TRBV7-7 and TRBJ2-7, with 11 bases that match TRBD2. This CDR3 is 13 amino acids long. The germline gives CDR1 SSHAT, CDR2 FNYEAQ (reference sequence). V lost 4 bases, J lost 5 bases, and 1 base stayed unmatched. For the CDR3, the DNA is TGTGCCAGCAGCTCGGGACTAGCGGACGAGCAGTACTTC. Translating it yields CASSSGLADEQYF. Together with reference TRBV7-7 and TRBJ2-7, the CDR3 gives the full variable domain: GAGVSQSPRYKVTKRGQDVTLRCDPISSHATLYWYQQALGQGPEFLTYFNYEAQPDKSGLPSDRFSAERPEGSISTLTIQRTEQRDSAMYRCASSSGLADEQYFGPGTRLTVT.

The chain is built from TRBV19 and TRBJ1-2; tentatively, D is TRBD1 (5 bases). Between the trimmed V and J ends, which lost 7 bases and 8 bases, there was a span of 14 bases. The CDR3 loop spans 12 amino acids. Germline values: CDR1 LNHDA, CDR2 SQIVND (reference sequence). The CDR3 DNA reads as TGTGCCAGTACTGGCACCGGGGGGGGCTACACCTTC. Its protein is CASTGTGGGYTF.

The V call is TRBV4-3, the J call TRBJ2-7; D might be TRBD2 (6 bases). Deletions cut 1 base from V and 2 bases from J, with 15 bases between. The CDR3 contains 16 residues. Germline V CDR1 and CDR2: LGHNA, YSLEER. CDR3 sequence: CASSQGVLGRTYEQYF. In DNA, the CDR3 is TGCGCCAGCAGCCAAGGTGTCTTAGGGAGGACCTACGAGCAGTACTTC.

The J gene is TRBJ1-1, the V gene TRBV10-2; 9 bases line up with TRBD1. V was pared by 6 bases and J by 5 bases, with 4 bases of the junction left unmatched. This CDR3 comprises 13 residues. CDR1 and CDR2 (germline): WSHSY, SAAADI. CDR3 region: CASREQGATEAFF. In DNA form, the CDR3 reads TGCGCCAGCAGGGAACAGGGGGCGACTGAAGCTTTCTTT.

The rearrangement uses TRBV14 and TRBJ1-4; 11 bases are shared with TRBD1. V was clipped by 3 bases and J by 6 bases; unmatched bases: 3. Germline-derived CDR1 and CDR2 are SGHDN and FVKESK. CDR3 length: 15 amino acids. Here the CDR3 DNA reads TGTGCCAGCAGCCAGGCGGGACAGGGGGATGAAAAACTGTTTTTT. Amino acid sequence: CASSQAGQGDEKLFF.

This rearrangement joins TRBV30 to TRBJ1-6; D is ambiguous. This CDR3 has 12 residues. Germline lookup yields CDR1 GTSNPN and CDR2 SVGIG (reference sequence). Trimming left V 3 bases short and J 9 bases short, with 9 bases between. DNA for the CDR3: TGTGCCTGGAGGGGCCAACTTTCACCCCTCCACTTT. The encoded protein is CAWRGQLSPLHF.

This CDR3 reads CASSLVWEGGSYEQYF. Here the CDR3 DNA reads TGTGCCAGCAGCTTAGTGTGGGAGGGGGGCTCCTACGAGCAGTACTTC. The chain employs TRBV7-2 and TRBJ2-7; tentatively, D is TRBD2 (7 bases). The CDR3 extends over 16 amino acids. Trimming removed 1 base from V and 0 bases from J, with 13 bases in between. Germline V gives CDR1 SGHTA, CDR2 FQGNSA.

The chain recombines TRBV6-5 with TRBJ1-1; a weak D match, TRBD1 (6 bases). CDR1 and CDR2 from the germline V gene are MNHEY and SVGAGI. Between the trimmed V and J ends, which lost 2 bases and 4 bases, there was a span of 14 bases. CDR3 size: 15 residues. CDR3: CASSYPTGSRTEAFF. The CDR3 DNA follows: TGTGCCAGCAGTTACCCTACAGGGTCGCGCACTGAAGCTTTCTTT.

This sequence joins TRBV19 and TRBJ1-5, with D possibly matching TRBD1 (6 bases). In germline, CDR1 is LNHDA, CDR2 SQIVND (reference sequence). The V and J ends lost 4 bases and 3 bases respectively, with 16 bases between them. CDR3 length equals 16 residues. The CDR3 region is CASSTEQGLNNQPQHF. CDR3 DNA: TGTGCCAGTAGTACGGAACAGGGCTTGAACAATCAGCCCCAGCATTTT.

The chain employs TRBV7-3 and TRBJ2-7; D possibly corresponds to TRBD2 (7 bases). Trimming pared 1 base from V and 2 bases from J, leaving 12 bases between. The CDR3 is made up of 15 amino acids. Germline V gene sequence: CDR1 SGHTA, CDR2 FQGTGA. The CDR3, as DNA: TGTGCCAGCAGCTTAAGCCCGGGGGGCGCCTACGAGCAGTACTTC. Translating gives CASSLSPGGAYEQYF.